The T cell receptor beta chain described here comes from a study of blood T cell repertoires in COVID-19. Study as a whole: Researchers got acute and convalescent COVID-19 samples from the United States, Italy and Spain.

The CDR3 totals 14 residues. V lost 4 bases to trimming and J lost 0 bases, with 10 bases between them. CDR1 and CDR2 from the germline V gene are SGHRS and YFSETQ. This clone was seen a handful of times. The method was immunoSEQ multiplex PCR; TCRdb's version includes in-frame clones alone and lacks a portion of them. The data contain around 100,000 clones, around four fifths of them singletons. The chain uses TRBV5-1 and TRBJ1-1; a possible D gene is TRBD1 (5 bases). The sample consisted of peripheral blood. This sequence originates from a woman aged 70 to 79 with acute or convalescent COVID-19. The CDR3 loop reads CASSAGLMNTEAFF. The DNA of the CDR3 is TGCGCCAGCAGCGCGGGACTTATGAACACTGAAGCTTTCTTT.